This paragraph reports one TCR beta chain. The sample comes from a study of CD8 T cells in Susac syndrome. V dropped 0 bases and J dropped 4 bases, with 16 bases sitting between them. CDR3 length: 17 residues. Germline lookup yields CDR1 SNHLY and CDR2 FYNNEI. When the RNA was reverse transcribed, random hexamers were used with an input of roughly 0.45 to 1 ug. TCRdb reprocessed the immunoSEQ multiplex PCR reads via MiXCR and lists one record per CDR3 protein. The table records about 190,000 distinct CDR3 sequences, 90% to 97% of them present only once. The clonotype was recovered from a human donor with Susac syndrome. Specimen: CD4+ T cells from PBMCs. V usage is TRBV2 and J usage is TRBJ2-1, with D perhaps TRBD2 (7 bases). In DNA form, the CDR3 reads TGTGCCAGCAGTGAAGCGATTTTGAGGGGGGGATACAATGAGCAGTTCTTC. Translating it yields CASSEAILRGGYNEQFF.